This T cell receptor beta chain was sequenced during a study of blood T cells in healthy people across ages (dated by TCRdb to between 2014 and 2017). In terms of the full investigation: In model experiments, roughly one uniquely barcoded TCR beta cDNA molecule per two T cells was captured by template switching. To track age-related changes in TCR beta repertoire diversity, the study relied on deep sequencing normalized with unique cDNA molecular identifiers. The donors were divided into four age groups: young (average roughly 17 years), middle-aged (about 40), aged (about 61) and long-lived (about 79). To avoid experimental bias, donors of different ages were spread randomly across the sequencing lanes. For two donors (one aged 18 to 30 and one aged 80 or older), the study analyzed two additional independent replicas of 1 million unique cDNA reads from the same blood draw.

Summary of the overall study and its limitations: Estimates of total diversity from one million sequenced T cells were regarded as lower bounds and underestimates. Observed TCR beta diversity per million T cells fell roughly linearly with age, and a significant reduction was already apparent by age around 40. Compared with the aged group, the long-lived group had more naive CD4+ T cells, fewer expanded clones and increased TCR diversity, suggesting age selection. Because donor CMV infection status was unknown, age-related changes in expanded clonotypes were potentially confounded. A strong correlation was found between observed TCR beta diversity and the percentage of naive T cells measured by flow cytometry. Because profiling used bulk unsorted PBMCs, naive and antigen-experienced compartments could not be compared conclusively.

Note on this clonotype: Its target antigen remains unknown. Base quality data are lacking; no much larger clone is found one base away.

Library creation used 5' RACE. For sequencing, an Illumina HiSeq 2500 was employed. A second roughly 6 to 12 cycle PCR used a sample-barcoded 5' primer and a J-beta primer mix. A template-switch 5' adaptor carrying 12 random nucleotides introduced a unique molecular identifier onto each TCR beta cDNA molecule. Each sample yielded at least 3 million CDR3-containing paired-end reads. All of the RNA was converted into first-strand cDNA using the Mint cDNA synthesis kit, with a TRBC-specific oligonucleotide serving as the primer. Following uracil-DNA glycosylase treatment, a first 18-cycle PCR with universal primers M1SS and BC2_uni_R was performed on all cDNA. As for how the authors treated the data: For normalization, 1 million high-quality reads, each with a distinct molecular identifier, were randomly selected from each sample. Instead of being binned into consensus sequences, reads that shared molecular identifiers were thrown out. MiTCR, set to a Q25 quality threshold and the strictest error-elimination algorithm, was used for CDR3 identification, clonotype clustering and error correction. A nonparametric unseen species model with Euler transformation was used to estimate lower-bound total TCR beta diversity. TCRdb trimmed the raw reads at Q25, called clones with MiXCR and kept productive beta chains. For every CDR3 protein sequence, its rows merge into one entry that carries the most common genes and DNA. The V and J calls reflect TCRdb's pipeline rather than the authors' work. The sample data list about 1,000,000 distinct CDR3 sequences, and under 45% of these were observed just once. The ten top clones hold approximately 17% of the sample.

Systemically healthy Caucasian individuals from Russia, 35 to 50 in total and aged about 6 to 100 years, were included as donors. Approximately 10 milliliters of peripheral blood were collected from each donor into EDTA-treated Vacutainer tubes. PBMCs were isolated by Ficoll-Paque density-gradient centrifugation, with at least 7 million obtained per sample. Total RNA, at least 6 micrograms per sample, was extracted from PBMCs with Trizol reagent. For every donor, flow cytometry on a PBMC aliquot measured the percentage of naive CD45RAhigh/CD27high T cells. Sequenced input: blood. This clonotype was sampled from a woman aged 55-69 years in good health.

In nucleotides, the sequence is TGTGCCAGCAGCGCGGCCGGGACTAGAAACTACAATGAGCAGTTCTTC. It translates as CASSAAGTRNYNEQFF. The chain links TRBV13 with TRBJ2-1, and 8 junction bases match TRBD2. Reading the germline V gene (reference sequence) gives CDR1 PRHDT and CDR2 FYEKMQ. V is pruned by 5 bases and J by 3 bases, leaving 9 bases of the junction without a gene match. Inclusive of the bounding cysteine and phenylalanine, the CDR3 is 16 residues long. Just CDR3 DNA is preserved here, 48 bases in frame from base 1.